These T cell receptor beta chains were read from a single sample in a study of blood T cells in healthy people across ages. TCRdb reprocessed the 5' RACE reads via MiXCR and lists one record per CDR3 protein. The table records under 2,000,000 distinct CDR3 sequences, approximately 50% of them present only once. Sequenced sample: blood. Receptors originate from a woman in her 40s in good health. Both conserved end residues are part of each CDR3. A D gene is named only where the DNA matches it firmly. Size tells how often a clone was seen (once, few, many) or the class of an expanded clone, and some rows leave it out.

clone size	V gene	D gene	J gene	CDR3 DNA	CDR3 protein
few	TRBV15	NA	TRBJ2-1	TGTGCCACCAGCAGACCCGGAAGGGGTGAGCAGTTCTTC	CATSRPGRGEQFF
NA	TRBV7-2	TRBD1	TRBJ1-6	TGTGCCAGCAGCCCCGGGACAGGGGGTCTGACCTATAATTCACCCCTCCACTTT	CASSPGTGGLTYNSPLHF
many	TRBV5-1	NA	TRBJ2-3	TGTGCCAGCAGACCCGGGACTAGCACAGATACGCAGTATTTT	CASRPGTSTDTQYF
NA	TRBV6-2/TRBV6-3	NA	TRBJ1-5	TGTGCCAGCAGTTACGGGCGGGGGGCCTCCAATCAGCCCCAGCATTTT	CASSYGRGASNQPQHF
few	TRBV5-1	TRBD1	TRBJ1-2	TGCGCCAGCAGCTGGACAGGGGGCTTTAATGGCTACACCTTC	CASSWTGGFNGYTF
once	TRBV11-2	TRBD1	TRBJ1-2	TGTGCCAGCAGCCGGCCGGGACAGCTCAACTATGGCTACACCTTC	CASSRPGQLNYGYTF
NA	TRBV10-2	NA	TRBJ1-5	TGCGCCAGCACCGAAGGGAGGAATCAGCCCCAGCATTTT	CASTEGRNQPQHF
NA	TRBV25-1	NA	TRBJ2-1	TGTGCCAGCGGACCGCCAGCGACCAATGAGCAGTTCTTC	CASGPPATNEQFF
NA	TRBV29-1	NA	TRBJ1-1	TGCAGCGTTGACAAAAGGGCCTCTCTTTGGACTGAAGCTTTCTTT	CSVDKRASLWTEAFF
NA	TRBV20-1	NA	TRBJ1-2	NA	CSVTGTMRYGCTF
NA	TRBV28	NA	TRBJ2-3	TGTGCCAGCAGTTTTCAAGCCCCGACTAGTATCTCTGCGGATACGCAGTATTTT	CASSFQAPTSISADTQYF
NA	TRBV28	NA	TRBJ2-5	TGTGCCAGCAACCTAGGCGGGGAGAGGCGAGAGACCCAGTACTTC	CASNLGGERRETQYF
NA	TRBV6-6	TRBD1	TRBJ2-7	TGTACCAGCAGTTCCAGGACAGGGACCTACGAGCAGTACTTC	CTSSSRTGTYEQYF
NA	TRBV24-1	TRBD2	TRBJ2-5	TGTGCCACCAGTGATGGACGGGGAGGGGATGGCCAAGAGACCCAGTACTTC	CATSDGRGGDGQETQYF
NA	TRBV7-2	NA	TRBJ1-1	TGTGCCAGCAGCCCATTCTCAGGGTGGGGGGCTTTCTTT	CASSPFSGWGAFF
NA	TRBV20-1	NA	TRBJ1-4	TGCAGTGCACCTTCGCGGGGCCGGGATGAAAAACTGTTTTTT	CSAPSRGRDEKLFF
NA	TRBV2	TRBD1	TRBJ1-2	TGTGCCAGCAGTGCTTCGACAGGGTGGAACTCTAACTATGGCTACACCTTC	CASSASTGWNSNYGYTF
few	TRBV10-3	TRBD1	TRBJ2-7	TGTGCCATCAGTCCCGGGACAGGACCCTACGAGCAGTACTTC	CAISPGTGPYEQYF
many	TRBV3-1	NA	TRBJ1-4	TGTGCCAGCAGCCAAGATTCTGGGGGGAGATCTAATGAAAAACTGTTTTTT	CASSQDSGGRSNEKLFF
NA	TRBV20-1	NA	TRBJ2-1	TGCAGTGCTAGAGGGGTCCGTCTGAACGGTGAGCAGTTCTTC	CSARGVRLNGEQFF
NA	TRBV7-6	NA	TRBJ1-1	TGTGCCAGCACAACAGGGTTTCTCACTGAAGCTTTCTTT	CASTTGFLTEAFF
NA	TRBV11-2	NA	TRBJ2-7	TGTGCCTGCAGCTTAGTCTGGTGGGAGCAGTACTTC	CACSLVWWEQYF
NA	TRBV5-6	TRBD1	TRBJ2-1	TGTGCCAGCGCGTTCCAGGACAGGGTTGGTCCTGAGCAGTTCTTC	CASAFQDRVGPEQFF
NA	TRBV3-1	TRBD1	TRBJ1-2	TGTGCCAGCAGCCATAGAGGGGGACAGAGATCTAACTATGGCTACACCTTC	CASSHRGGQRSNYGYTF
NA	TRBV28	NA	TRBJ2-7	TGTGCCAGCAGAACCACTCAGGGCCACCAGTACTTC	CASRTTQGHQYF
few	TRBV14	NA	TRBJ1-1	TGTGCCAGCAGCCAAGATCAAGGGCAGCTGAACACTGAAGCTTTCTTT	CASSQDQGQLNTEAFF
NA	TRBV28	NA	TRBJ1-4	TGTGCCAGCACTGACCACCTACCTACCGGGACCCGGAGGGAAAAACTGTTTTTT	CASTDHLPTGTRREKLFF
NA	TRBV14	NA	TRBJ1-2	TGTGCCAGCAGCCAAGATCTAGGCAGACACTATGGCTACACCTTC	CASSQDLGRHYGYTF
NA	TRBV20-1	TRBD2	TRBJ2-3	TGCAGTGCGGTAGCGGGTGGCTCTAGCACAGATACGCAGTATTTT	CSAVAGGSSTDTQYF
NA	TRBV14	TRBD1	TRBJ2-5	TGTGCCAGCAGCCAAGATCCGGACAGGGGCGAAGAGACCCAGTACTTC	CASSQDPDRGEETQYF
NA	TRBV20-1	NA	TRBJ2-7	TGCAGTGCTAGGACAACTACCTACGAGCAGTACTTC	CSARTTTYEQYF
many	TRBV6-5	NA	TRBJ2-5	TGTGCCAGCAGTTACTCGATAAGAGAGACCCAGTACTTC	CASSYSIRETQYF